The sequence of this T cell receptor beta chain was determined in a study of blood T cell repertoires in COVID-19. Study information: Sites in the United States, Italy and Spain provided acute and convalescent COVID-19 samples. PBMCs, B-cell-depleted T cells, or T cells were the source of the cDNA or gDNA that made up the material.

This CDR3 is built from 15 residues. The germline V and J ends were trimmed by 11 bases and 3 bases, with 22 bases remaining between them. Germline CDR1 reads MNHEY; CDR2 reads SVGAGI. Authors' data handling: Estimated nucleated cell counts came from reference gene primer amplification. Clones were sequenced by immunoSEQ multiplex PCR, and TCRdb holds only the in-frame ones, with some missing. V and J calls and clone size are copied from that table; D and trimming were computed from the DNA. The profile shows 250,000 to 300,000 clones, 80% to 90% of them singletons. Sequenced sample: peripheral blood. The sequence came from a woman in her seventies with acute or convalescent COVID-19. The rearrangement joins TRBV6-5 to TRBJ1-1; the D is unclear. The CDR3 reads CAGQPSMRRDTEAFF. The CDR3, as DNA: TGTGCCGGGCAGCCCTCAATGAGGAGGGACACTGAAGCTTTCTTT.